This T cell receptor beta chain derives from a study of OX40 agonist ivuxolimab in advanced cancers. V shed 3 bases and J shed 0 bases, with 11 bases lying between them. The germline V gene has CDR1 MDHEN and CDR2 SYDVKM. This CDR3 has 16 residues. On cycle 4 day 1 and cycle 7 day 1, as well as at baseline, blood was sampled. Profiled with immunoSEQ multiplex PCR; TCRdb holds only in-frame clones, not every one. The sample lists 65,000 to 85,000 clones; roughly 91% were seen once. The input for sequencing was CD4+ or CD8+ T cells sorted from blood, taken in a trial of the OX40 agonist ivuxolimab. This TCR came from an adult with an advanced solid tumor such as melanoma, head and neck, liver or kidney cancer. The rearrangement links TRBV28 to TRBJ2-2; the D gene is possibly TRBD2 (6 bases). The CDR3, as DNA: TGTGCCAGCAGTTTCAGGGCGGGGCCGAACACCGGGGAGCTGTTTTTT. Its protein is CASSFRAGPNTGELFF.